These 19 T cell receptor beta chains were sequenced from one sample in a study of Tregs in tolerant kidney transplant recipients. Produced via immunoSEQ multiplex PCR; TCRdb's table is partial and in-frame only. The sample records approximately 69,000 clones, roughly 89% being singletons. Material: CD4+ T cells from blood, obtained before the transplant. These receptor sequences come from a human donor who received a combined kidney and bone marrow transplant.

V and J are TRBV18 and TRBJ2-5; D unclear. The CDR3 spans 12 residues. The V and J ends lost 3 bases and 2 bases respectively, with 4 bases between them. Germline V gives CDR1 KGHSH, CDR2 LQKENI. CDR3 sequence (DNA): TGTGCCAGCTCACCTCAGCAAGAGACCCAGTACTTC. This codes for CASSPQQETQYF. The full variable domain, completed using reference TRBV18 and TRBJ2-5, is NAGVMQNPRHLVRRRGQEARLRCSPMKGHSHVYWYRQLPEEGLKFMVYLQKENIIDESGMPKERFSAEFPKEGPSILRIQQVVRGDSAAYFCASSPQQETQYFGPGTRLLVL.

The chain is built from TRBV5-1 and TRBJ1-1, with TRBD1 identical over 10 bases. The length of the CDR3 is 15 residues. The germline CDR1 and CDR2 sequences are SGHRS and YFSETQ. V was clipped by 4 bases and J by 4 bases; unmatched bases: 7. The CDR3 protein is CASSPGTGEATEAFF. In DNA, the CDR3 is TGCGCCAGCAGCCCTGGGACAGGGGAGGCCACTGAAGCTTTCTTT.

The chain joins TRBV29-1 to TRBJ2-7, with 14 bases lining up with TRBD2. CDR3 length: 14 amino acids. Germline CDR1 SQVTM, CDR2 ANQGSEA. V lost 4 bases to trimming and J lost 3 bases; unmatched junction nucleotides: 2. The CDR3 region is CSVAGTSGSYEQYF. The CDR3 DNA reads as TGCAGCGTTGCCGGGACTAGCGGGAGCTACGAGCAGTACTTC.

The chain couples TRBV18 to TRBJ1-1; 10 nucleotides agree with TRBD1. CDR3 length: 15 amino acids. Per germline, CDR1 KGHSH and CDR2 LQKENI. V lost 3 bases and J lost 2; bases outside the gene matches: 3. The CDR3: CASSPRQGANTEAFF. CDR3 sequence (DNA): TGTGCCAGCTCACCCCGACAGGGGGCAAACACTGAAGCTTTCTTT.

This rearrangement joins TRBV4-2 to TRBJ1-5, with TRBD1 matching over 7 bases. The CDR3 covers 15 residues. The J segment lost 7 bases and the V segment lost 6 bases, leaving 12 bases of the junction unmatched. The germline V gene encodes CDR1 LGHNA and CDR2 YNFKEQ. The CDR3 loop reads CASSPRGVLSQPQHF. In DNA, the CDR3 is TGTGCCAGCAGTCCCAGGGGGGTGCTTTCCCAGCCCCAGCATTTT.

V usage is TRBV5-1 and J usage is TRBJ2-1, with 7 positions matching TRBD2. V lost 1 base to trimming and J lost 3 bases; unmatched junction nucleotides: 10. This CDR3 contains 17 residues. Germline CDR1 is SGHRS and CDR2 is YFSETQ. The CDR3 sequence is CASSLWGSGGGYNEQFF. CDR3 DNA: TGCGCCAGCAGCTTGTGGGGGTCGGGCGGGGGCTACAATGAGCAGTTCTTC.

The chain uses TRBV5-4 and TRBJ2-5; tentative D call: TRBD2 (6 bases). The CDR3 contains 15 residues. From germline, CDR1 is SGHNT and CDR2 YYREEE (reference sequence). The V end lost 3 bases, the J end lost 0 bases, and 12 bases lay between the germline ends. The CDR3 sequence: CASSSTGEYQETQYF. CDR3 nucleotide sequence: TGTGCCAGCAGCTCGACGGGAGAGTACCAAGAGACCCAGTACTTC.

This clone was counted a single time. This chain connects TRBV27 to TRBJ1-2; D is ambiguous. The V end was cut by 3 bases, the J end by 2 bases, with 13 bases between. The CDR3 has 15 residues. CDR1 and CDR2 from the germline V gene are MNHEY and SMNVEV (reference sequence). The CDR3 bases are TGTGCCAGCAGTTTTGACCGACTCAGAAACTATGGCTACACCTTC. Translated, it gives CASSFDRLRNYGYTF.

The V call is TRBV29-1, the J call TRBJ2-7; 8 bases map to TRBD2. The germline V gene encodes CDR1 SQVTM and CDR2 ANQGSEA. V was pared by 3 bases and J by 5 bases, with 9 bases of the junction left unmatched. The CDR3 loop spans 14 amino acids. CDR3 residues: CSVDRAGGSNEQYF. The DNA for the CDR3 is TGCAGCGTTGATAGGGCGGGAGGATCAAACGAGCAGTACTTC.

CDR3 nucleotide sequence: TGCGCCAGCAGATGGGACAGTTCTACTGGAAACACCATATATTTT. This encodes CASRWDSSTGNTIYF. This sequence joins TRBV10-2 and TRBJ1-3, with 7 bases that match TRBD1. This CDR3 has 15 residues. The germline gives CDR1 WSHSY, CDR2 SAAADI. V shed 6 bases, J shed 2 bases, and the junction held 7 bases outside the gene matches.

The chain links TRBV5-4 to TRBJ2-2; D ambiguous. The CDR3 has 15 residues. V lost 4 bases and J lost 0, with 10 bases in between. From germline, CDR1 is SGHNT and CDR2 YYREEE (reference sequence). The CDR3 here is CASSPDSTNTGELFF. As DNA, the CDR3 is TGTGCCAGCAGCCCTGACTCAACGAACACCGGGGAGCTGTTTTTT.

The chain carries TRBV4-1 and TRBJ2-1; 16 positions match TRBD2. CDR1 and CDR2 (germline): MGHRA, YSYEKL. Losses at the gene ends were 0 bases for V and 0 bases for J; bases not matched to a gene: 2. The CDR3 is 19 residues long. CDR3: CASSQEGLAGGSSYNEQFF. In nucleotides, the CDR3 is TGCGCCAGCAGCCAAGAGGGACTAGCGGGAGGGAGCTCCTACAATGAGCAGTTCTTC.

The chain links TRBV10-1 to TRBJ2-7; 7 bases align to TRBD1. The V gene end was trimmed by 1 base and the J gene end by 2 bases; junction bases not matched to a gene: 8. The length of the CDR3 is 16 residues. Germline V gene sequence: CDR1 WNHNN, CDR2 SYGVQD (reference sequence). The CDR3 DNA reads TGCGCCAGCAGTGAGTTTTCCGGGACAGCCGCCTACGAGCAGTACTTC. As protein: CASSEFSGTAAYEQYF.

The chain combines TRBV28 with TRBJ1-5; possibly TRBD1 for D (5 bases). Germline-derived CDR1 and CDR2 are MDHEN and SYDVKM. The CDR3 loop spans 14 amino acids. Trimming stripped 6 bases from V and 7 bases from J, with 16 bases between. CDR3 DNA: TGTGCCAGCAGCTACCAGGGCTTAGGGCAGCCCCAGCATTTT. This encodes CASSYQGLGQPQHF.

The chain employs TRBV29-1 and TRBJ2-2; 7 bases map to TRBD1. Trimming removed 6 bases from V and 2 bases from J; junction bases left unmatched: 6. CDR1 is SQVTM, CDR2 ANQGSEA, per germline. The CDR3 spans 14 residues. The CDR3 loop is CSVQGPPNTGELFF. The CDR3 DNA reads TGCAGCGTACAGGGGCCGCCAAACACCGGGGAGCTGTTTTTT.

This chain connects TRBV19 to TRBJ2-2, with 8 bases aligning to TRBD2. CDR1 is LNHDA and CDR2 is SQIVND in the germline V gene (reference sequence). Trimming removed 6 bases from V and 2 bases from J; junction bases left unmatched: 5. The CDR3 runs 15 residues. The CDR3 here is CASSGRASNTGELFF. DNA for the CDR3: TGTGCCAGTAGCGGGAGGGCCTCTAACACCGGGGAGCTGTTTTTT.

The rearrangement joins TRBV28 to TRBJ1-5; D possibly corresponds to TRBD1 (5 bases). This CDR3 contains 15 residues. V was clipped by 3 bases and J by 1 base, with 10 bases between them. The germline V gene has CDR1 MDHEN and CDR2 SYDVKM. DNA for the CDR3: TGTGCCAGCAGTTTCGGGGGGAAAAGCAATCAGCCCCAGCATTTT. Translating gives CASSFGGKSNQPQHF.

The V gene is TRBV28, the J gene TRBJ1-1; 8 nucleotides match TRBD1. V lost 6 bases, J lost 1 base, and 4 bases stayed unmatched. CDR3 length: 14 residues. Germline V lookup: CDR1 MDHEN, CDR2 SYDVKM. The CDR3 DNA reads TGTGCCAGCAGCACAGGGGGGGGGAACACTGAAGCTTTCTTT. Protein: CASSTGGGNTEAFF.

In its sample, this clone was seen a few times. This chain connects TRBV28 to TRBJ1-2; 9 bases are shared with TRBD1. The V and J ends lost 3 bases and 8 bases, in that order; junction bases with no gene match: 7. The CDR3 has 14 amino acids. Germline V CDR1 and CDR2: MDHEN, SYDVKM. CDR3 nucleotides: TGTGCCAGCAGTTTTGGAGGACAGGGGCACGGCTACACCTTC. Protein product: CASSFGGQGHGYTF.